This T cell receptor beta chain was obtained from a study of cytomegalovirus exposure and HLA in healthy donors. Study results and caveats: Information on immune exposure was restricted to one variable (CMV serostatus).

Vbeta (60) and Jbeta (13) primers were used in the PCR. Only in-frame clones appear in the TCRdb table, and some are missing; sequencing was by immunoSEQ multiplex PCR. The sample has 150,000 to 180,000 clones, 70% to 80% seen once; the top ten hold less than 8.5%. About this clone: The antigen is not known.

This TCR was recovered from a man aged 25-45 years in good health and CMV-seropositive. The specimen was PBMCs.

DNA of the CDR3: TGCGCCAGCAGCCAAGAATTGCGAACAGGGGCCTATGGCTACACCTTC. This translates into CASSQELRTGAYGYTF. The chain recombines TRBV4-3 with TRBJ1-2; 7 nucleotides agree with TRBD1. The CDR3 extends over 16 amino acids. Per germline, CDR1 LGHNA and CDR2 YSLEER. V dropped 0 bases and J dropped 4; count of bases not matched to a gene: 8.